The clone carrying this T cell receptor beta chain was recorded at least ten times. The record originates from a study of metastatic and nonmetastatic thyroid tumors. Before thyroid surgery, none of the patients had received any treatment. TCRdb re-clonotyped the PCR reads via MiXCR. The sample consists of 100,000 or so clones, around 14% of them appearing once. The germline V gene encodes CDR1 MNHNS and CDR2 SASEGT. The V end was cut by 7 bases, the J end by 4 bases, with 16 bases between. The CDR3 is 14 amino acids. The genes are TRBV6-1 and TRBJ1-2, with no clear D. The sample was blood. This receptor was obtained from a female donor with papillary thyroid cancer or a benign thyroid nodule (not recorded which). Some clones in this sample may be carry-over from other donors' samples. The CDR3 nucleotides are TGTGCCAGCACAGGCGGCCTTGGTAGCTATGGCTACACCTTC. It is translated as CASTGGLGSYGYTF.